This TCR beta chain was sequenced for a study of long-term antiretroviral therapy in people with HIV (dated by TCRdb to the early 2020s). At the level of the whole study: Collection of the earliest samples took place about a decade ahead of the 2015 WHO recommendation for immediate ART, at a time when ART was typically delayed until CD4 counts fell. A retrospective serial study tested whether ART initiation and durable HIV suppression were associated with changes in peripheral blood TRB repertoire composition and diversity. From some 33 adults with confirmed HIV infection, the cohort provided 150 to 200 cryopreserved PBMC samples, gathered serially across a mean of about six years (range 1-12). Test extractions of a monoclonal T-cell line alongside fewer than 40 polyclonal samples showed no cross-contamination during QIAcube processing. Of the 25 to 30 participants with HIV, ten to eleven were female. The investigation overall reported the following: Because pre-ART samples had limited cell numbers, profiling was done on unsorted PBMC rather than on sorted CD4+ and CD8+ T cells. No data were available on ART adherence, viral resistance or therapy changes, limiting inferences about post-ART repertoire changes. Since PBMC availability was limited, sequencing covered only the TCR beta chain, with no alpha chain pairing. The samples were dated from 2004 to 2017, and the ART regimens that were used may be less effective than current ART regimens. Starting ART was linked to a significant rise in TRB diversity, yet even with long-term ART the diversity remained significantly lower than in transplant donor controls. CDR3 length ranges in HIV repertoires were narrower than in controls, and network structure suggested an antigen-experienced repertoire with only a slight naive shift after ART. Expanded TRB clones identified before ART initiation dominated the repertoire at all time points, although this dominance fluctuated and declined in many PLHIV after ART.

This clone was detected only once. The antigen it binds to is not known. There are no base qualities to consult, and no much larger clone falls within one base. Via the germline V gene, CDR1 is SGHDN and CDR2 FVKESK. The CDR3 spans 20 residues, from the cysteine through the phenylalanine. Just the 60-base CDR3 DNA is kept, in frame starting at base 1. V and J are truncated by 0 bases and 1 base respectively, leaving an intervening sequence of 23 bases. Participants were included only if at least one PBMC sample before ART initiation and at least two post-ART samples were available. Every participant with HIV received treatment in the United States of America. Before DNA extraction, cryopreserved samples of about 0.95-11 million PBMC were thawed and then washed. At the time of the earliest PBMC sample, participants with HIV were aged between about 23 and 55 years. PBMC samples from each participant spanned 1-4 timepoints before ART initiation and 2-8 timepoints after ART initiation, with a median of 7 samples. Serial HIV viral load, CD4+ T-cell count, ART history and demographic data were obtained for every participant. Genomic DNA was extracted from unsorted PBMC with a Qiagen kit on a QIAcube, with processing performed in batches of 12 samples.

The immunoSEQ hsTCRB v3.0 assay was used at survey level resolution to sequence the TRB variable region. TRB sequencing targeted a depth of about 35,000-55,000 T-cell genomes per sample. TRB libraries were pooled and sequenced on an Illumina MiSeq using a v3 150-cycle kit. The source study handled its data this way. Analysis of repertoires was carried out in R inside a reproducible Nextflow workflow spanning QC, data transformation and analysis. LymphoSeq2, an R package for exploring AIRR-Seq data, was used to implement custom analyses. Several samples that yielded fewer than 5000 total TRB sequences were excluded, so that approximately 200 HIV repertoires were analyzed. Of the roughly 180 retained HIV repertoires, roughly 61 were collected before and 120 to 130 after ART initiation. Repertoires were downsampled to 5000 TRB nucleotide sequences, with summary statistics averaged over 100 downsampling iterations. TRB sequences were retained for analysis only if CDR3 regions of at least seven amino acids were present. Diversity was measured with a Shannon entropy-derived clonality score and the Gini coefficient. In the repertoire networks, any two of the top 5000 CDR3 amino acid sequences were connected whenever the two sequences differed by an edit distance of one. For TRB CDR3 amino acid sequences, GLIPH2 was used to predict antigen specificity groups and MHC restriction. To flag known CMV, EBV, HIV or tissue antigen associations, CDR3 amino acid sequences were matched against VDJdb and McPAS-TCR. Pre-ART, post-ART and control groups were compared with Wilcoxon signed-rank tests and Holm-Bonferroni correction. Here the immuneACCESS table is served through TCRdb, limited to in-frame sequences with V and J called. Missing clones are a known gap in these copies; in checked studies unresolved V genes cover under half, and the rest lacks a known reason. For V, J and clone size, that table is used; D and trimming come from the DNA. This sample holds about 23,000 clones; roughly 82% were observed only once. The biggest ten clones account for 5% of the sample.

Here the sequenced sample was unsorted PBMCs, taken 0.3 years after starting antiretroviral therapy. This chain joins TRBV14 to TRBJ2-3; a tentative D call is TRBD1 (5 bases match). The clonotype was recovered from a man aged 50 to 59 with HIV. The sequence in DNA is TGTGCCAGCAGCCAAGATAATCGGAAGGGGCGAGGAAAGGGCACAGATACGCAGTATTTT. This sequence encodes CASSQDNRKGRGKGTDTQYF.